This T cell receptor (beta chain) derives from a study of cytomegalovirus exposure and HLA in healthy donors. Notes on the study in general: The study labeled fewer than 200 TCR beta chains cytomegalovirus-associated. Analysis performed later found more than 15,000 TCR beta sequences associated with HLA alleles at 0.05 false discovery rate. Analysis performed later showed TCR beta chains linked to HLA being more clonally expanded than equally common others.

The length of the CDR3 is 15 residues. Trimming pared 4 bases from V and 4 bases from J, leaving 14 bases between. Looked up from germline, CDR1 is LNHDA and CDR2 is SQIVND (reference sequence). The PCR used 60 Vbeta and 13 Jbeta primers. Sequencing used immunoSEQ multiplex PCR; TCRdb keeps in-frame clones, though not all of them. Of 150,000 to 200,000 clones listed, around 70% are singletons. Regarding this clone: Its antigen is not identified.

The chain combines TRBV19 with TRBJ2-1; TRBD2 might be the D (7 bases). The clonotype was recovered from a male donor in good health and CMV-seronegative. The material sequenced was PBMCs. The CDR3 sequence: CASSKGDGGYNEQFF. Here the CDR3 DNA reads TGTGCCAGTAGTAAGGGGGACGGGGGGTACAATGAGCAGTTCTTC.